The 17 T cell receptor beta chains reported below all come from one sample, sequenced in a study of vaccination and CD4 T cells after COVID-19 (dated 2022 in TCRdb). These receptors are not linked to any known antigen. Libraries were prepared through PCR. Sequencer: Illumina iSeq 100. DNA from cultured CD4+ T cells underwent TCR sequencing with the Oncomine TCR Beta short-read assay at the Johns Hopkins FTIC core. TCRdb applied fastp at Q25 and MiXCR to the public reads, then kept only in-frame beta chains. Rows with one shared CDR3 protein collapse into an entry with the most common genes and DNA. For this sample there are about 20,000 distinct CDR3 sequences; approximately 57% appear just once. 8% to 9% of the sample is taken by the ten largest. The treatment or condition label, as the study defines it: roughly 10-day PBMC culture with coronavirus spike peptide pools or control peptides (ViraFEST assay).

The source material was CD4+ T cells from blood, cultured in vitro, sampled after SARS-CoV-2 vaccination. The receptors were sampled from a human donor who had recovered from COVID-19.

This clonotype has just a few counts. The chain joins TRBV6-5 to TRBJ1-1; the D is unclear. The CDR3 runs to 14 residues. The germline V gene has CDR1 MNHEY and CDR2 SVGAGI. Trimming cost V 3 bases and J 4 bases, with 12 bases left between them. CDR3 sequence (DNA): TGTGCCAGCAGTTATAGGATCTCAGCCACTGAAGCTTTCTTT. Encoded protein: CASSYRISATEAFF.

The chain carries TRBV28 and TRBJ1-1, with 7 bases identical to TRBD1. The CDR3 runs to 16 residues. The V and J ends lost 6 bases and 0 bases, in that order; junction bases with no gene match: 10. Germline loops: CDR1 MDHEN, CDR2 SYDVKM. The CDR3 DNA sequence: TGTGCCAGCAGATCCGCCGGGACAGCGATGAACACTGAAGCTTTCTTT. Its translation is CASRSAGTAMNTEAFF.

This rearrangement joins TRBV20-1 to TRBJ1-1; 7 bases agree with TRBD1. Losses at the gene ends were 0 bases for V and 3 bases for J; bases not matched to a gene: 1. This CDR3 comprises 13 residues. The germline V gene encodes CDR1 DFQATT and CDR2 SNEGSKA (reference sequence). The CDR3 protein is CSARDDRDTEAFF. The CDR3 DNA follows: TGCAGTGCTAGAGATGACAGGGACACTGAAGCTTTCTTT.

This clonotype appeared a single time. This chain uses TRBV20-1 with TRBJ2-5, with 8 bases matching TRBD1. V shed 3 bases, J shed 4 bases, and the junction held 10 bases outside the gene matches. Germline V lookup: CDR1 DFQATT, CDR2 SNEGSKA (reference sequence). The CDR3 sequence is 15 residues long. Here the CDR3 DNA reads TGCAGTGCTAGGGGGGGACAGGCCATCCGAGAGACCCAGTACTTC. This codes for CSARGGQAIRETQYF.

This clonotype was observed a few times. This chain uses TRBV7-2 with TRBJ1-1; D remains ambiguous. The CDR3 runs 13 residues. V was cut by 1 base and J by 5 bases, with 8 bases left in between. Germline V CDR1 and CDR2: SGHTA, FQGNSA. The chain's CDR3 is CASSLGFRTEAFF. The CDR3 region has the DNA TGTGCCAGCAGCTTAGGGTTCAGGACTGAAGCTTTCTTT.

This clonotype showed up just a few times. The chain is built from TRBV7-2 and TRBJ1-1; weak D call: TRBD1 (6 bases). The CDR3 has 13 residues. Germline-derived CDR1 and CDR2 are SGHTA and FQGNSA. The V and J ends lost 3 bases and 4 bases respectively, with 9 bases between them. CDR3 sequence (DNA): TGTGCCAGCAGCTTCGAGACAGGCACTGAAGCTTTCTTT. It translates to CASSFETGTEAFF. Based on the CDR3 plus reference TRBV7-2 and TRBJ1-1, the full variable domain is GAGVSQSPSNKVTEKGKDVELRCDPISGHTALYWYRQSLGQGLEFLIYFQGNSAPDKSGLPSDRFSAERTGGSVSTLTIQRTQQEDSAVYLCASSFETGTEAFFGQGTRLTVV.

This chain connects TRBV7-3 to TRBJ2-7; D tentatively reads TRBD1 or TRBD2 (5 bases each). Germline lookup yields CDR1 SGHTA and CDR2 FQGTGA. V shed 1 base and J shed 3 bases, with 10 bases lying between them. The length of the CDR3 is 14 residues. CDR3: CASSLNAGSYEQYF. The CDR3 DNA follows: TGTGCCAGCAGCTTAAATGCAGGGAGCTACGAGCAGTACTTC.

The rearrangement uses TRBV7-9 and TRBJ1-5; TRBD1 matches 8 bases. There are 12 residues in the CDR3. The germline CDR1 and CDR2 sequences are SEHNR and FQNEAQ (reference sequence). The CDR3 DNA is TGTGCGATTACAGGGGGTCTGCAGCCCCAGCATTTT. It specifies CAITGGLQPQHF.

This clonotype was observed a few times. The rearrangement joins TRBV7-6 to TRBJ2-2; tentatively, D is TRBD1 (5 bases). V was pared by 8 bases and J by 0 bases, with 10 bases between. CDR3 length: 14 amino acids. Per germline, CDR1 SGHVS and CDR2 FNYEAQ. The CDR3 bases are TGTGCCAGCTGGGGCACCGCGAACACCGGGGAGCTGTTTTTT. This sequence encodes CASWGTANTGELFF.

The DNA for the CDR3 is TGCAGTGCTAGATGGACAGGGAACGAGCAGTACTTC. It yields the protein CSARWTGNEQYF. The V call is TRBV20-1, the J call TRBJ2-7; 8 positions agree with TRBD1. Losses at the gene ends were 2 bases for V and 5 bases for J; bases not matched to a gene: 2. Germline V gene sequence: CDR1 DFQATT, CDR2 SNEGSKA (reference sequence). The CDR3 extends over 12 amino acids.

The J gene is TRBJ2-1, the V gene TRBV2; 10 positions agree with TRBD2. The junction had 13 bases not matched to a gene; V was cut back by 0 bases and J by 5 bases. From germline, CDR1 is SNHLY and CDR2 FYNNEI. The CDR3 extends over 19 amino acids. The CDR3 region has the DNA TGTGCCAGCAGTGAAGCGCTTCGGCTAGCGGGAGATTTGGACAATGAGCAGTTCTTC. Its protein is CASSEALRLAGDLDNEQFF.

The genes are TRBV6-1 and TRBJ1-6; D perhaps matches TRBD1 (6 bases). With 7 bases removed from V and 6 bases from J, the gap between germline ends came to 13 bases. In germline, CDR1 is MNHNS, CDR2 SASEGT. The CDR3 extends over 14 amino acids. The CDR3 bases are TGTGCCAGCATAGGGACAATACTTAATTCACCCCTCCACTTT. This encodes CASIGTILNSPLHF.

V and J are TRBV2 and TRBJ1-5; D gene unclear. The CDR3 loop spans 11 amino acids. Germline loops: CDR1 SNHLY, CDR2 FYNNEI. V lost 1 base to trimming and J lost 9 bases, with 4 bases between them. The CDR3 nucleotides are TGTGCCAGCAGTGAAGGTGGGCCCCAGCATTTT. The encoded protein is CASSEGGPQHF.

For the CDR3, the DNA is TGCGCCAGCAGCTTTGGAGGCAGGGCCCACTACGAGCAGTACTTC. This codes for CASSFGGRAHYEQYF. The V and J genes are TRBV5-1 and TRBJ2-7; either TRBD1 or TRBD2 may fit D (5 bases each). V lost 2 bases and J lost 3, with 15 bases in between. This CDR3 is built from 15 residues. Germline assignment: CDR1 SGHRS and CDR2 YFSETQ.

This clonotype showed up just a few times. The J gene is TRBJ1-5, the V gene TRBV20-1; D unclear. The CDR3 totals 14 residues. Trimming cost V 3 bases and J 0 bases, with 9 bases left between them. Germline CDR1 DFQATT, CDR2 SNEGSKA (reference sequence). Written as DNA, the CDR3 is TGCAGTGCTAGGCGACCTTATAGCAATCAGCCCCAGCATTTT. It specifies CSARRPYSNQPQHF.

The sample holds a few counts of this clonotype. Germline and junction disagree at one end, which may indicate a read error. The rearrangement links TRBV6-1 to TRBJ1-5, with D possibly being TRBD1 (5 bases). Germline V CDR1 and CDR2: MNHNS, SASEGT. This CDR3 is 13 amino acids long. The CDR3 sequence: CASGEGRDQPQHF. The CDR3 nucleotides read TGTGCCAGCGGTGAGGGGAGGGATCAGCCCCAGCATTTT.

V and J are TRBV5-6 and TRBJ1-2; no definite D call. The CDR3 contains 13 residues. The germline V gene encodes CDR1 SGHDT and CDR2 YYEEEE. Between the trimmed V and J ends, which lost 0 bases and 5 bases, there was a span of 8 bases. Written as DNA, the CDR3 is TGTGCCAGCAGCTTGGGGCGGCTTTATGGCTACACCTTC. Translating gives CASSLGRLYGYTF.